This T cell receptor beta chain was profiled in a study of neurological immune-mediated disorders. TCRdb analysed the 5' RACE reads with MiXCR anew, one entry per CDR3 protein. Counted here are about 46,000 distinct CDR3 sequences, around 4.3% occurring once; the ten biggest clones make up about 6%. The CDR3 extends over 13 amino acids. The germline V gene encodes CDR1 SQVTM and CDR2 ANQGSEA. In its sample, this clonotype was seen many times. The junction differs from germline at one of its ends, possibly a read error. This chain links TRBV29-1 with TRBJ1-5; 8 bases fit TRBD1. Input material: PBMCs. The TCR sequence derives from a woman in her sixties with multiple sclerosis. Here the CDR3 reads CSAKGQGGQPQNF. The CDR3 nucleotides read TGCAGCGCTAAAGGACAGGGAGGTCAGCCCCAGAATTTT.